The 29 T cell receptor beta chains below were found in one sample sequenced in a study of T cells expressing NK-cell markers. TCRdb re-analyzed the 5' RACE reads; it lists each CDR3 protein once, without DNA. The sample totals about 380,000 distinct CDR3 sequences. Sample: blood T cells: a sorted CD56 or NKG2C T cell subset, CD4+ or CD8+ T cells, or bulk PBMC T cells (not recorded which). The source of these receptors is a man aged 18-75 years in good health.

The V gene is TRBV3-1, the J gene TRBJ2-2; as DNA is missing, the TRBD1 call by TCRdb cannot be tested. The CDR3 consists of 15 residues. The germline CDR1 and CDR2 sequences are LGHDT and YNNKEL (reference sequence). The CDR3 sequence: CASSRRTGGSGELFF.

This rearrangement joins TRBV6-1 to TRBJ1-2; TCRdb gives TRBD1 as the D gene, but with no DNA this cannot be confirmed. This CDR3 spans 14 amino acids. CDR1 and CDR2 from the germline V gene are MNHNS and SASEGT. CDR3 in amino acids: CASRFAQGNYGYTF.

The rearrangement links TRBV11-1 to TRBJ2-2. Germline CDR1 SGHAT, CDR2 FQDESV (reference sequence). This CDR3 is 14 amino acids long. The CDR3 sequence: CASSLAVSTGELFF.

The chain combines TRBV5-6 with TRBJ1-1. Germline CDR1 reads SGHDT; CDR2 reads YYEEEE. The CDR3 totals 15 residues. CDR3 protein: CASSLVGRGRTEAFF.

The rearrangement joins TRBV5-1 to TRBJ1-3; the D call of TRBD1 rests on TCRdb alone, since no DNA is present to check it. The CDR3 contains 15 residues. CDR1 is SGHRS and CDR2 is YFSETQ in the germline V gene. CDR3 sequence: CASSLLGDPGNTIYF.

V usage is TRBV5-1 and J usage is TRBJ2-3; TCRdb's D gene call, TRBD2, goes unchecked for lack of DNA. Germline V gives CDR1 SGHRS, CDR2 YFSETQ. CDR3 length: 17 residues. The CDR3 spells CASSSPPSGGFTDTQYF.

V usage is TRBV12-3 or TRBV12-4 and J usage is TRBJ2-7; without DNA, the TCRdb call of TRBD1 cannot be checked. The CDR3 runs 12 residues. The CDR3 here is CASGSRRHEQYF.

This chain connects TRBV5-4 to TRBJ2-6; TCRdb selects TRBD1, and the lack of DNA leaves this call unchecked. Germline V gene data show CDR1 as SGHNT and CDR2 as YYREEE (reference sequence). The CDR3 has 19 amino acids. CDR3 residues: CASSSTRDSQRSGANVLTF.

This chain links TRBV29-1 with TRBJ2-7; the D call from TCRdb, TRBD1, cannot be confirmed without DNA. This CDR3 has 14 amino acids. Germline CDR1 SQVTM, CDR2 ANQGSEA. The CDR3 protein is CSVEVRAEDYEQYF.

The CDR3 protein is CASRPVDRWNTEAFF. V is TRBV27 and J is TRBJ1-1; the TRBD1 assignment by TCRdb is unverifiable without DNA. CDR1 and CDR2 (germline): MNHEY, SMNVEV (reference sequence). The CDR3 runs 15 residues.

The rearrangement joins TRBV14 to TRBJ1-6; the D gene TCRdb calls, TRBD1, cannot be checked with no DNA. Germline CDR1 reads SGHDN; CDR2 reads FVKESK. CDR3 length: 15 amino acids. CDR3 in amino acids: CASSPSVRAQGPLHF. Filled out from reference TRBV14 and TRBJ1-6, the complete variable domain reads EAGVTQFPSHSVIEKGQTVTLRCDPISGHDNLYWYRRVMGKEIKFLLHFVKESKQDESGMPNNRFLAERTGGTYSTLKVQPAELEDSGVYFCASSPSVRAQGPLHFGNGTRLTVT.

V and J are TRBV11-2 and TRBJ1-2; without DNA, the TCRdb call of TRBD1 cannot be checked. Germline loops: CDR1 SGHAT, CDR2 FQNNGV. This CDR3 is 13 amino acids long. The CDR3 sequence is CASSLPLRQGQTF. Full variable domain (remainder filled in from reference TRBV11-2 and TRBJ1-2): EAGVAQSPRYKIIEKRQSVAFWCNPISGHATLYWYQQILGQGPKLLIQFQNNGVVDDSQLPKDRFSAERLKGVDSTLKIQPAKLEDSAVYLCASSLPLRQGQTFGSGTRLTVV.

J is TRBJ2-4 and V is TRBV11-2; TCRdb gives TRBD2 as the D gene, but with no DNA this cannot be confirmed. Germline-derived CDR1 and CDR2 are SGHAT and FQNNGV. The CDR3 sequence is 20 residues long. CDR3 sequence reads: CASSSQSGTATGLAKNIQYF.

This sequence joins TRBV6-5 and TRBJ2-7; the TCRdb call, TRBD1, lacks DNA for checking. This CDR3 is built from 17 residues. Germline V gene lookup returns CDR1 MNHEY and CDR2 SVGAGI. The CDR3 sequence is CASSYSNRLGGRSEQYF.

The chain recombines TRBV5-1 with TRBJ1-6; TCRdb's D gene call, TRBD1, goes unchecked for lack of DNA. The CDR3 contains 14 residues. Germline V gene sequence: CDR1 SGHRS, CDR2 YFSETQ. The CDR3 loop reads CASSYGQGNSPLHF.

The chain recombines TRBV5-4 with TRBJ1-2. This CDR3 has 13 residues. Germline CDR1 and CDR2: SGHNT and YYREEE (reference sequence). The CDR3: CASSLKREYGYTF. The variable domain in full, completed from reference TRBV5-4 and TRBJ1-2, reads ETGVTQSPTHLIKTRGQQVTLRCSSQSGHNTVSWYQQALGQGPQFIFQYYREEENGRGNFPPRFSGLQFPNYSSELNVNALELDDSALYLCASSLKREYGYTFGSGTRLTVV.

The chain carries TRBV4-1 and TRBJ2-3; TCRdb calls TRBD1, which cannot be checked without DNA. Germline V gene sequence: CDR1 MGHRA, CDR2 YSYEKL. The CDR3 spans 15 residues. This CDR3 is CASSDGGIGTDTQYF.

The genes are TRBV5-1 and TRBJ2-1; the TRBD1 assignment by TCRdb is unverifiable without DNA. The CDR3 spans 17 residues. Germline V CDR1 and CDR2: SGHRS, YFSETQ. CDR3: CASSLGQGGLISNEQFF. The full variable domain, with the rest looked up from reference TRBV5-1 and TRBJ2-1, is KAGVTQTPRYLIKTRGQQVTLSCSPISGHRSVSWYQQTPGQGLQFLFEYFSETQRNKGNFPGRFSGRQFSNSRSEMNVSTLELGDSALYLCASSLGQGGLISNEQFFGPGTRLTVL.

Here the CDR3 reads CASSSGGLNEQFF. The chain links TRBV5-1 to TRBJ2-1; TCRdb returns TRBD2, unconfirmable since there is no DNA. This CDR3 has 13 amino acids. Germline V CDR1 and CDR2: SGHRS, YFSETQ. Filled out from reference TRBV5-1 and TRBJ2-1, the complete variable domain reads KAGVTQTPRYLIKTRGQQVTLSCSPISGHRSVSWYQQTPGQGLQFLFEYFSETQRNKGNFPGRFSGRQFSNSRSEMNVSTLELGDSALYLCASSSGGLNEQFFGPGTRLTVL.

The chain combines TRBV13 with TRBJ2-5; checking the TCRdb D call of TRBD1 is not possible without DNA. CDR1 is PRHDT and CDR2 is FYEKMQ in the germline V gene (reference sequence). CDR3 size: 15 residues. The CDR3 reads CASTRGGNLQETQYF.

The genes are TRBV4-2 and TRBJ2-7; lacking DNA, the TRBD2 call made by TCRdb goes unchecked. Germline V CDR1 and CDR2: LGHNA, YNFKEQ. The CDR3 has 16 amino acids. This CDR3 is CASSQVPGGGSYEQYF.

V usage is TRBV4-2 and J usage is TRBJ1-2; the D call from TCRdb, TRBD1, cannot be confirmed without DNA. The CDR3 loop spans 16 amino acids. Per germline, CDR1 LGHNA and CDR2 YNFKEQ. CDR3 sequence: CASSLTGTARTVGYTF.

The CDR3 sequence: CASTLTGSGETQYF. The chain carries TRBV5-4 and TRBJ2-5; checking the TCRdb D call of TRBD1 is not possible without DNA. This CDR3 region has 14 residues. Germline V gene data show CDR1 as SGHNT and CDR2 as YYREEE (reference sequence).

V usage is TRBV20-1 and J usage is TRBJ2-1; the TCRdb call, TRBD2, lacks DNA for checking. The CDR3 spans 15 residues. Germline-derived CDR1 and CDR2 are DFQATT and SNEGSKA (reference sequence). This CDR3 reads CSARLPASGGGQQFF.

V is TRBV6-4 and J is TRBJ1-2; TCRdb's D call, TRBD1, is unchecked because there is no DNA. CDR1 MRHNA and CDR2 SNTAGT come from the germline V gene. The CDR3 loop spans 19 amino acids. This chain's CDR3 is CASRRRWGTPKDIEYGYTF.

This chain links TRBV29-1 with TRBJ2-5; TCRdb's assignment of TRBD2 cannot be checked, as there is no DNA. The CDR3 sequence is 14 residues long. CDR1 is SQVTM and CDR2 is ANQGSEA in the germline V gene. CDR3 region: CSVVALSFQETQYF.

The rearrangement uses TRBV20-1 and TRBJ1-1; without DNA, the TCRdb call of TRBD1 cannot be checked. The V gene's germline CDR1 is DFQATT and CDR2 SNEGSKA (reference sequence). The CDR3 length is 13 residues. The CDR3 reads CSAAGWGNTEAFF.

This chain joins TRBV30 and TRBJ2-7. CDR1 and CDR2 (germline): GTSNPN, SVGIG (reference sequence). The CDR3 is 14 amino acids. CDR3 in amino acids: CAWSQARGLHEQYF.

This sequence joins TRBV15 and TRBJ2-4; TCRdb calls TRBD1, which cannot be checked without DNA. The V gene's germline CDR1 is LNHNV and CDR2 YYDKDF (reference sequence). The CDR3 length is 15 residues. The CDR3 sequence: CATSRGRGPGDIQYF. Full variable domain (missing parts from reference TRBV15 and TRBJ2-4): DAMVIQNPRYQVTQFGKPVTLSCSQTLNHNVMYWYQQKSSQAPKLLFHYYDKDFNNEADTPDNFQSRRPNTSFCFLDIRSPGLGDTAMYLCATSRGRGPGDIQYFGAGTRLSVL.